One and the same sample provided the 30 T cell receptor beta chains below, sequenced in a study of T-cell memory formation after mild COVID-19. TCRdb re-called the 5' RACE reads with MiXCR, one entry per CDR3 protein. The sample has around 50,000 distinct CDR3 sequences, around 12% seen once. Sequences were obtained from PBMCs or a T cell subset sorted from them (not recorded which). The receptors stem from a man younger than 30 who had mild COVID-19 (a few samples of this study predate the infection). Cell type and time point are not known.

This clonotype was detected a few times. The chain carries TRBV30 and TRBJ2-7, with 7 bases that match TRBD1. After removal of 3 bases from V and 5 bases from J, the junction contained 16 bases not matched to a gene. Germline-derived CDR1 and CDR2 are GTSNPN and SVGIG (reference sequence). This CDR3 region has 16 residues. The CDR3 DNA reads as TGTGCCTGGAGACCGATTAGAGGGGGCCGTCCCCACGAGCAGTACTTC. It specifies CAWRPIRGGRPHEQYF. Complete variable domain (other parts from reference TRBV30 and TRBJ2-7): SQTIHQWPATLVQPVGSPLSLECTVEGTSNPNLYWYRQAAGRGLQLLFYSVGIGQISSEVPQNLSASRPQDRQFILSSKKLLLSDSGFYLCAWRPIRGGRPHEQYFGPGTRLTVT.

The gene calls are TRBV24-1 and TRBJ2-1, with 10 bases fitting TRBD1. This CDR3 comprises 16 residues. Germline V gene sequence: CDR1 KGHDR, CDR2 SFDVKD. V gave up 0 bases and J gave up 6 bases; unmatched junction bases: 4. Here the CDR3 reads CATSDLTGTGANEQFF. CDR3 DNA: TGTGCCACCAGTGATTTGACCGGGACAGGGGCCAATGAGCAGTTCTTC.

This clonotype appeared a few times. Sequence at one end of the junction differs from germline and may be a read error. This chain joins TRBV18 and TRBJ1-1; tentative D call: TRBD1 (5 bases). The CDR3 has 16 amino acids. The germline V gene has CDR1 KGHSH and CDR2 LQKENI. Here the CDR3 DNA reads TGTGCCAGCTCCCCACTAGGGGCAGGGAGGAACACTGAAGCTTTCTTT. Its protein is CASSPLGAGRNTEAFF.

The CDR3, as DNA: TGTGCCAGCAGTGAAGTATTTTCTGGAAACACCATATATTTT. Its protein product is CASSEVFSGNTIYF. V usage is TRBV2 and J usage is TRBJ1-3; D is undetermined. Between the trimmed V and J ends, which lost 1 base and 1 base, there was a span of 5 bases. In germline, CDR1 is SNHLY, CDR2 FYNNEI. The CDR3 runs to 14 residues.

This chain uses TRBV7-9 with TRBJ1-5; D remains ambiguous. The ends were cut back, 2 bases at V and 5 bases at J, with 4 bases in the middle. The CDR3 covers 12 residues. CDR1 SEHNR and CDR2 FQNEAQ come from the germline V gene (reference sequence). Written as DNA, the CDR3 is TGTGCCAGCAGCTTACAGGATCAGCCCCAGCATTTT. Its translation: CASSLQDQPQHF.

This clonotype turned up a few times. CDR3 nucleotides: TGTGCCAGCAGCCAACGGGGTTGGGGGGTGGACAAAAACATTCAGTACTTC. It encodes CASSQRGWGVDKNIQYF. The V call is TRBV28, the J call TRBJ2-4; the D gene is possibly TRBD2 (6 bases). The CDR3 runs to 17 residues. CDR1 and CDR2 (germline): MDHEN, SYDVKM. V gave up 6 bases and J gave up 3 bases, with 21 bases separating them. Filled out from reference TRBV28 and TRBJ2-4, the complete variable domain reads DVKVTQSSRYLVKRTGEKVFLECVQDMDHENMFWYRQDPGLGLRLIYFSYDVKMKEKGDIPEGYSVSREKKERFSLILESASTNQTSMYLCASSQRGWGVDKNIQYFGAGTRLSVL.

The chain recombines TRBV5-6 with TRBJ1-1; D is ambiguous. Trimming stripped 2 bases from V and 11 bases from J, with 13 bases between. CDR1 is SGHDT and CDR2 is YYEEEE in the germline V gene. The CDR3 totals 12 residues. The CDR3 nucleotides read TGTGCCAGCAGCTTAAATACGGTTGAGGCTTTCTTT. Its protein product is CASSLNTVEAFF.

CDR3 sequence: CSARDAYGGQPQHF. The CDR3 DNA reads TGCAGTGCTAGAGATGCTTACGGAGGACAGCCCCAGCATTTT. The gene calls are TRBV20-1 and TRBJ1-5; D not resolved. The germline CDR1 and CDR2 sequences are DFQATT and SNEGSKA (reference sequence). Trimming left V 0 bases short and J 7 bases short, with 13 bases between. The CDR3 covers 14 residues.

The V gene is TRBV20-1, the J gene TRBJ2-1, with TRBD2 matching 12 bases. The trim removed 5 bases at V and 6 bases at J, leaving 8 bases unmatched. The germline V gene has CDR1 DFQATT and CDR2 SNEGSKA (reference sequence). The CDR3 length is 15 residues. CDR3: CSARASGGVLNEQFF. CDR3 nucleotide sequence: TGCAGTGCTCGGGCTAGCGGGGGGGTTCTCAATGAGCAGTTCTTC.

This clonotype came up many times. This sequence joins TRBV12-3 or TRBV12-4 and TRBJ1-1, with 7 bases identical to TRBD1. The J segment lost 8 bases and the V segment lost 6 bases, leaving 9 bases of the junction unmatched. This CDR3 contains 13 residues. In nucleotides, the CDR3 is TGTGCCAGCAGCCTGGACAGGACGACCGAAGCTTTCTTT. It translates to CASSLDRTTEAFF.

The chain joins TRBV24-1 to TRBJ2-2; the match to TRBD1 covers 7 bases. Germline V gene lookup returns CDR1 KGHDR and CDR2 SFDVKD. The V gene end was trimmed by 2 bases and the J gene end by 3 bases; junction bases not matched to a gene: 11. This CDR3 contains 18 residues. The DNA for the CDR3 is TGTGCCACCAGTGATTCGCTCCTGGACAGGTGGGACACCGGGGAGCTGTTTTTT. Its protein is CATSDSLLDRWDTGELFF.

This clonotype was counted ten times or more. This chain links TRBV20-1 with TRBJ2-7, with 8 bases matching TRBD1. V lost 5 bases, J lost 4 bases, and 13 bases stayed unmatched. Germline V gene lookup returns CDR1 DFQATT and CDR2 SNEGSKA (reference sequence). The CDR3 loop spans 15 amino acids. CDR3 sequence (DNA): TGCAGTGCTGAATGGGGTTCAGGGGGCGCTTACGAGCAGTACGTC. Translation: CSAEWGSGGAYEQYV.

This clonotype turned up a few times. J is TRBJ2-7 and V is TRBV20-1; 10 bases fit TRBD2. The ends lost 0 bases at V and 4 bases at J; junction bases unmatched: 3. The CDR3 is 14 amino acids. The germline CDR1 and CDR2 sequences are DFQATT and SNEGSKA (reference sequence). As DNA, the CDR3 is TGCAGTGCTAGAGAGGGGACTAGCGAGTACGAGCAGTACGTC. Its translation is CSAREGTSEYEQYV.

This clonotype was seen only a few times. V gene TRBV5-1 combines with J gene TRBJ1-3; D gene ambiguous. From germline, CDR1 is SGHRS and CDR2 YFSETQ. The V and J ends lost 4 bases and 10 bases respectively, with 12 bases between them. This CDR3 spans 12 amino acids. CDR3 amino acids: CASSENKRTIYF. CDR3 coding DNA: TGCGCCAGCAGCGAGAACAAGAGGACCATATATTTT.

The chain has TRBV7-2 and TRBJ1-1; D possibly corresponds to TRBD1 (5 bases). CDR1 and CDR2 from the germline V gene are SGHTA and FQGNSA. The CDR3 loop spans 15 amino acids. Trimming shortened V by 1 base and J by 5 bases, and 14 bases separated the two germline ends. The DNA of the CDR3 is TGTGCCAGCAGCTTAGAGCTGGGGGGGGGAACTGAAGCTTTCTTT. Its protein is CASSLELGGGTEAFF. Complete variable domain (other parts from reference TRBV7-2 and TRBJ1-1): GAGVSQSPSNKVTEKGKDVELRCDPISGHTALYWYRQSLGQGLEFLIYFQGNSAPDKSGLPSDRFSAERTGGSVSTLTIQRTQQEDSAVYLCASSLELGGGTEAFFGQGTRLTVV.

This clonotype turned up a few times. The V and J genes are TRBV27 and TRBJ2-2; D call uncertain. This CDR3 contains 11 residues. Germline V CDR1 and CDR2: MNHEY, SMNVEV (reference sequence). V lost 4 bases to trimming and J lost 7 bases, with 4 bases between them. CDR3: CASSWGGELFF. In DNA form, the CDR3 reads TGTGCCAGCAGTTGGGGCGGGGAGCTGTTTTTT.

This clonotype was counted many times. This chain joins TRBV12-3 or TRBV12-4 and TRBJ2-5, with a weak D call TRBD2 (5 bases). Trimming left V 1 base short and J 4 bases short, with 16 bases between. The CDR3 contains 16 residues. The CDR3 protein is CASSLGEGLEAETQYF. The CDR3, as DNA: TGTGCCAGCAGTTTAGGTGAAGGATTGGAGGCAGAGACCCAGTACTTC.

This clonotype was seen a handful of times. The chain links TRBV7-3 to TRBJ1-2, with a possible D match to TRBD1 (5 bases). The V gene lost 4 bases and the J gene lost 4 bases, with 13 bases spanning the gap. Per the germline V gene, CDR1 is SGHTA and CDR2 is FQGTGA. CDR3 length: 14 residues. The CDR3, as DNA: TGTGCCAGCAGCTCTGATCCGGGGGGCTATGGCTACACCTTC. Translation gives CASSSDPGGYGYTF.

This clonotype came up a few times. V usage is TRBV20-1 and J usage is TRBJ1-1; 10 bases agree with TRBD1. Germline V gene data show CDR1 as DFQATT and CDR2 as SNEGSKA (reference sequence). The CDR3 is 14 residues long. V lost 6 bases to trimming and J lost 4 bases; unmatched junction nucleotides: 8. CDR3 residues: CSARTGGTATEAFF. CDR3 sequence (DNA): TGCAGTGCGAGGACAGGGGGTACAGCCACTGAAGCTTTCTTT.

This clonotype was recorded a few times. V and J are TRBV18 and TRBJ2-4; D may correspond to TRBD1 or TRBD2 (5 bases each). The CDR3 loop spans 14 amino acids. The V gene's germline CDR1 is KGHSH and CDR2 LQKENI. V gave up 2 bases and J gave up 5 bases, with 10 bases separating them. The CDR3 sequence: CASSPYRGENIQYF. The CDR3 nucleotides read TGTGCCAGCTCACCATATCGGGGCGAAAACATTCAGTACTTC.

This clonotype was seen a handful of times. The chain links TRBV7-6 to TRBJ2-3, with D maybe TRBD2 (5 bases). CDR3 length: 14 amino acids. With 1 base removed from V and 5 bases from J, the gap between germline ends came to 10 bases. CDR1 is SGHVS, CDR2 FNYEAQ, per germline. The CDR3 nucleotides read TGTGCCAGCAGCTTAGAATACGGGATAGATACGCAGTATTTT. It codes for CASSLEYGIDTQYF.

The table lists this clonotype with many counts. V and J are TRBV7-6 and TRBJ2-5; no reliable D call. V lost 6 bases, J lost 5 bases, and 16 bases lay in between. This CDR3 is 14 amino acids long. Germline CDR1 SGHVS, CDR2 FNYEAQ. The CDR3 sequence is CASRPSTTRETQYF. Here the CDR3 DNA reads TGTGCCAGCAGACCGTCTACCACCAGGGAGACCCAGTACTTC.

V usage is TRBV29-1 and J usage is TRBJ2-3, with 10 bases matching TRBD2. The J segment lost 2 bases and the V segment lost 7 bases, leaving 3 bases of the junction unmatched. The CDR3 loop spans 13 amino acids. Germline CDR1 and CDR2: SQVTM and ANQGSEA. The CDR3 sequence: CSASGGLTDTQYF. The CDR3 DNA reads TGCAGCGCTAGCGGGGGCCTCACAGATACGCAGTATTTT.

J is TRBJ2-2 and V is TRBV2; D call uncertain. Germline CDR1 and CDR2: SNHLY and FYNNEI. The CDR3 has 13 residues. The V gene lost 0 bases and the J gene lost 6 bases, with 5 bases spanning the gap. CDR3 nucleotide sequence: TGTGCCAGCAGTGAAGCTAGATCCGGGGAGCTGTTTTTT. Encoded protein: CASSEARSGELFF.

The table lists this clonotype with a few counts. The rearrangement links TRBV20-1 to TRBJ2-1, with D unresolved. The V and J ends lost 0 bases and 5 bases respectively, with 14 bases between them. This CDR3 has 15 residues. Germline CDR1 reads DFQATT; CDR2 reads SNEGSKA (reference sequence). In DNA form, the CDR3 reads TGCAGTGCTAGAGACGAAGGCCTTGGGGACAATGAGCAGTTCTTC. This encodes CSARDEGLGDNEQFF.

The CDR3, as DNA: TGTGCCAGCAGGTCCAACTTCGGGTACGAGCAGTACTTC. As protein: CASRSNFGYEQYF. The genes are TRBV7-2 and TRBJ2-7, with no clear D. The CDR3 is made up of 13 amino acids. The germline V gene encodes CDR1 SGHTA and CDR2 FQGNSA. V was trimmed by 6 bases and J by 4 bases, leaving 13 bases between them.

This clonotype was detected a few times. V gene TRBV6-2 or TRBV6-3 combines with J gene TRBJ1-2, with D tentatively TRBD1 (6 bases). Germline V CDR1 and CDR2: MNHEY, SVGEGT. V was trimmed by 8 bases and J by 7 bases, leaving 17 bases between them. The CDR3 sequence is 13 residues long. This CDR3 is CASATGLRSGYTF. CDR3 DNA sequence: TGTGCCAGCGCTACAGGGTTAAGGAGTGGCTACACCTTC.

The CDR3 region has the DNA TGTGCCAGCAGCCAGAGAACGAACCAAGAGACCCAGTACTTC. It specifies CASSQRTNQETQYF. The rearrangement joins TRBV4-2 to TRBJ2-5; the D is unclear. In germline, CDR1 is LGHNA, CDR2 YNFKEQ. This CDR3 region has 14 residues. V was shortened by 3 bases and J by 0 bases, with 8 bases between the two germline ends.

This clonotype was counted a few times. The CDR3 sequence is CSVVHGGVYEQYF. The CDR3 DNA sequence: TGCAGCGTGGTCCACGGGGGTGTTTACGAGCAGTACTTC. The rearrangement links TRBV29-1 to TRBJ2-7, with D possibly matching TRBD2 (6 bases). The V gene's germline CDR1 is SQVTM and CDR2 ANQGSEA. Between the trimmed V and J ends, which lost 6 bases and 4 bases, there was a span of 16 bases. The CDR3 spans 13 residues.

Ten or more counts support this clonotype. The chain couples TRBV6-5 to TRBJ2-4; 10 bases fit TRBD2. In germline, CDR1 is MNHEY, CDR2 SVGAGI. The CDR3 length is 15 residues. With V trimmed by 4 bases and J by 4 bases, 4 bases remained unmatched. The CDR3 DNA follows: TGTGCCAGCAGTTCCCTAGCGGGGGCAAAAAACATTCAGTACTTC. This translates into CASSSLAGAKNIQYF.